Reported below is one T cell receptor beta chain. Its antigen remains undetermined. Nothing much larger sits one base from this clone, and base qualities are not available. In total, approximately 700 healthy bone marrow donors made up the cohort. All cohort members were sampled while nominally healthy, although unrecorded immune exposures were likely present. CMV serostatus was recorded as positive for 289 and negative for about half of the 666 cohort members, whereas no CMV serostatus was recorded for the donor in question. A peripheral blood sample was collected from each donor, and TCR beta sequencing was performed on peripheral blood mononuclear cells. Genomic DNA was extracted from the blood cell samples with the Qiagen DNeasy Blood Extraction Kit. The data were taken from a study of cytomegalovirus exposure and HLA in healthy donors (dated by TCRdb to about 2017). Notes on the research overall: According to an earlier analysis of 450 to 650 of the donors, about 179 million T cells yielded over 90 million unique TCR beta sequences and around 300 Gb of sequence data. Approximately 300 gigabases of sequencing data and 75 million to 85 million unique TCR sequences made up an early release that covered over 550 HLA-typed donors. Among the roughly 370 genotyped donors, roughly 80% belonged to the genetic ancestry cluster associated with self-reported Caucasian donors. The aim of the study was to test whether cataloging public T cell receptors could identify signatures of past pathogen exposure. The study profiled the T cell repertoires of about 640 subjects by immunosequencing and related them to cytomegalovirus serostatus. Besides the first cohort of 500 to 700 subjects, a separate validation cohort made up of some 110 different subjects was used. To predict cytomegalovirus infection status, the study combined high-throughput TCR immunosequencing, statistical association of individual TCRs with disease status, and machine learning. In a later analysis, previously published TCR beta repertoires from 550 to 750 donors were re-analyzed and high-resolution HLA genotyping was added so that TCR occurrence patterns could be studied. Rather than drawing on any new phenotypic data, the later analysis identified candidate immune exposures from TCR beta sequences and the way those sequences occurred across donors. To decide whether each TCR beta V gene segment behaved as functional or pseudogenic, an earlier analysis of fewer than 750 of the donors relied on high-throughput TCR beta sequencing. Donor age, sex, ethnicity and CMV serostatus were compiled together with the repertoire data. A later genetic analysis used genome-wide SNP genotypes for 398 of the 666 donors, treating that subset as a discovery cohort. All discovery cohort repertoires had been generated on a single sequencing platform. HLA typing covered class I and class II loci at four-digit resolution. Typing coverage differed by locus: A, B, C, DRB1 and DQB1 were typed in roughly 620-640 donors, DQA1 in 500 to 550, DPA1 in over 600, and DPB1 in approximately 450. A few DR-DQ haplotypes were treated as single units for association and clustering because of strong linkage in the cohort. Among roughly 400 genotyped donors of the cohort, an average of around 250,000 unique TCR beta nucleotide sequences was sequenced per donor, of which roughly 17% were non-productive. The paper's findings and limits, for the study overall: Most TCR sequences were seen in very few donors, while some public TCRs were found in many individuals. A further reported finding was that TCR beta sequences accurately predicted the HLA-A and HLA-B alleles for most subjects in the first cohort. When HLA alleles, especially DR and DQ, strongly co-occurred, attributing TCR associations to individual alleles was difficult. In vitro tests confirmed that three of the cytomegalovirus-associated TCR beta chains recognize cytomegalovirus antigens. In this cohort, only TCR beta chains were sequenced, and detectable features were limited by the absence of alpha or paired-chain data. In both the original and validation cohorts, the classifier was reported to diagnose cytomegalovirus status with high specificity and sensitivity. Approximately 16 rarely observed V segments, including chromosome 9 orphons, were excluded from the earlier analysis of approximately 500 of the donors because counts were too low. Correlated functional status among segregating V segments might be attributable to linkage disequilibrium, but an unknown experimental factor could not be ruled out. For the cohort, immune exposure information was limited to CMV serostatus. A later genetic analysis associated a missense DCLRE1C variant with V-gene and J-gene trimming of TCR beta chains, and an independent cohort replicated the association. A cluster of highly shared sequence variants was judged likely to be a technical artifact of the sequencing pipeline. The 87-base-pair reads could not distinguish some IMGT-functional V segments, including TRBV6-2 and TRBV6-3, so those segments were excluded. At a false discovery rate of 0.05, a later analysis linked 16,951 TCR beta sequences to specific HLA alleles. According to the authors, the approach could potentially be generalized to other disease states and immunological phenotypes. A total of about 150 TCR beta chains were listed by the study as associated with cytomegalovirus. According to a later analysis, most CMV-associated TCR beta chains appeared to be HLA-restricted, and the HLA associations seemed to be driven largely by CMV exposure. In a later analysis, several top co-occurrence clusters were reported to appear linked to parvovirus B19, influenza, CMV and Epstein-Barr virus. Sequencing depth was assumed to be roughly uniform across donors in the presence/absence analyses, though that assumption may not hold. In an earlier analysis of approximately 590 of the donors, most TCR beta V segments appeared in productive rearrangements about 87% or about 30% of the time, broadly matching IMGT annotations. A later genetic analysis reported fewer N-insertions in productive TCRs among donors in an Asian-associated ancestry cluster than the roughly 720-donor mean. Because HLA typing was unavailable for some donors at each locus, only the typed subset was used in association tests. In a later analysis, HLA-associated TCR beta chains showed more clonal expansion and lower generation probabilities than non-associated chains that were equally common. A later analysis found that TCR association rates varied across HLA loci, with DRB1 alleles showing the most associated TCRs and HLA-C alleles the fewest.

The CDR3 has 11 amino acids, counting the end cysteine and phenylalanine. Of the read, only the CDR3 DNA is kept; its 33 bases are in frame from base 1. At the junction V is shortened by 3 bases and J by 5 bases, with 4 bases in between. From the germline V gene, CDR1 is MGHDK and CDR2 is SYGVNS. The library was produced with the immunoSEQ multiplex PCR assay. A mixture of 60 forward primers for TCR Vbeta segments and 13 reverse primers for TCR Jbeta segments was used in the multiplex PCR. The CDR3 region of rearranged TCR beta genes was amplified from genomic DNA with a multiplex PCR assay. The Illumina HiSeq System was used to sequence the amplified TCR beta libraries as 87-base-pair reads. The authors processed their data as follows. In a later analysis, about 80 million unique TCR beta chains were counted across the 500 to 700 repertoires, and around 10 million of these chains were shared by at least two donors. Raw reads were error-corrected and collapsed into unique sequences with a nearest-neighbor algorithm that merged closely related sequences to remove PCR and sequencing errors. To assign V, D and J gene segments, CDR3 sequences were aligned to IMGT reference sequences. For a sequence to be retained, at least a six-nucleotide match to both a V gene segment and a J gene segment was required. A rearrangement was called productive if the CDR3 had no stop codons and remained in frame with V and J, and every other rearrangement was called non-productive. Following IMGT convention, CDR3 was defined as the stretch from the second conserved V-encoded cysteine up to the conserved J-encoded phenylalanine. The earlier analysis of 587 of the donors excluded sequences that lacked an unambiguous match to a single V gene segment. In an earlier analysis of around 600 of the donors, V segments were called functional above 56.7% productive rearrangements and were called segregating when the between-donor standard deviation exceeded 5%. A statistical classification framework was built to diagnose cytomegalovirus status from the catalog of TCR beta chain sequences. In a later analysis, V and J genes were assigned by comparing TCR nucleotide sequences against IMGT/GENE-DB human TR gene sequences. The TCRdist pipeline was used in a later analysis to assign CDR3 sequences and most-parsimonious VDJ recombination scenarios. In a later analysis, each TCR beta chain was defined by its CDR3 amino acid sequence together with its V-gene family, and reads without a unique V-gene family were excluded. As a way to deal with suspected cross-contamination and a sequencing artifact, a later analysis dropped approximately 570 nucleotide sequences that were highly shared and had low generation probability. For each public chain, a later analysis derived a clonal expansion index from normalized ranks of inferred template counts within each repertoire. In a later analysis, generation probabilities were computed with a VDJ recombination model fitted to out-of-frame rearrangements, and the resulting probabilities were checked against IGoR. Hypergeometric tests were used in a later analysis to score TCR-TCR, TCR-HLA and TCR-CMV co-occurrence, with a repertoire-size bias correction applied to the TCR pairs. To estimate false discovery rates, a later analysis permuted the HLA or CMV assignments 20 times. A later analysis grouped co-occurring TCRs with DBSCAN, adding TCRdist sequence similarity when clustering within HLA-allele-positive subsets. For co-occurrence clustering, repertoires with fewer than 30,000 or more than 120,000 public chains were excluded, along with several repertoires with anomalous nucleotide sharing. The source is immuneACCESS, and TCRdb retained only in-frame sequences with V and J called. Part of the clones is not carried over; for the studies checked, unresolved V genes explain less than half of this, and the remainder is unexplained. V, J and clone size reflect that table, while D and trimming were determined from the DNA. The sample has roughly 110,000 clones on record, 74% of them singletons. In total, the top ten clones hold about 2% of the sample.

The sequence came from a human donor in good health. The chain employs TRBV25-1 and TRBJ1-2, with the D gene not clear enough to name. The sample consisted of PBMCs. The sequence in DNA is TGTGCCAGCAGTGACGGGTATGGCTACACCTTC. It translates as CASSDGYGYTF.